The following is a TCR beta chain sequence with its context. Germline V CDR1 and CDR2: SQVTM, ANQGSEA. With V trimmed by 2 bases and J by 1 base, 9 bases remained unmatched. The CDR3 is 17 amino acids. The data belong to a study of shared T cell receptors in the human thymus. Profiled with immunoSEQ multiplex PCR; TCRdb holds only in-frame clones, not every one. The sample consists of hundreds of thousands of clones, about 90% of them appearing once. These data are also associated with another study on human thymus T cells.

The clonotype was recovered from a boy under two years old with a congenital heart defect. This sequence joins TRBV29-1 and TRBJ2-3; TRBD2 matches 10 bases. Input material: thymocytes. In nucleotides, the CDR3 is TGCAGCGTTGAACCCATAACCCTAGCGGGGGGCACAGATACGCAGTATTTT. Encoded protein: CSVEPITLAGGTDTQYF.